These 14 T cell receptor beta chains were sequenced from one sample in a study of blood T cell repertoires in COVID-19 (dated by TCRdb to the early 2020s). Library construction relied on the immunoSEQ multiplex PCR assay. Sourced from immuneACCESS, this table was stored by TCRdb with only in-frame sequences that have V and J called. A share of the clones is absent; for the studies checked, an unresolved V gene accounts for under half, and the remainder has no known explanation. The sample includes 45,000 to 60,000 clones, with about 89% observed a single time. Jointly, the top ten make up approximately 15% of the sample. The sequenced sample consisted of peripheral blood. The receptors derive from a man in his 60s with active or convalescent COVID-19.

The chain carries TRBV20-1 and TRBJ2-7; maybe TRBD2 (5 bases). The germline V gene encodes CDR1 DFQATT and CDR2 SNEGSKA (reference sequence). The CDR3 consists of 11 residues. The V and J ends lost 3 bases and 3 bases respectively, with 6 bases between them. The CDR3 loop reads CSAREDYEQYF. The CDR3 DNA sequence: TGCAGTGCTAGGGAGGACTACGAGCAGTACTTC.

This clone appeared a few times. The chain is built from TRBV4-2 and TRBJ1-1; D ambiguous. CDR1 is LGHNA and CDR2 is YNFKEQ in the germline V gene. The length of the CDR3 is 16 residues. V was clipped by 0 bases and J by 0 bases, with 11 bases between them. The CDR3, as DNA: TGTGCCAGCAGCCAAGACCCTACTCGTATGAACACTGAAGCTTTCTTT. Translation: CASSQDPTRMNTEAFF.

V is TRBV10-1 and J is TRBJ2-3; D call uncertain. Germline V gives CDR1 WNHNN, CDR2 SYGVQD (reference sequence). Deletions cut 2 bases from V and 6 bases from J, with 9 bases between. CDR3 length: 13 amino acids. Here the CDR3 DNA reads TGCGCCAGCAGTGAGGGAGTGCGGGATACGCAGTATTTT. This encodes CASSEGVRDTQYF.

This chain connects TRBV30 to TRBJ2-1; D perhaps matches TRBD1 (6 bases). Germline CDR1 and CDR2: GTSNPN and SVGIG (reference sequence). The CDR3 runs to 14 residues. The V end was cut by 2 bases, the J end by 4 bases, with 12 bases between. The DNA of the CDR3 is TGTGCCTGGAGTTTATGGCAGGGGTACAATGAGCAGTTCTTC. Translating gives CAWSLWQGYNEQFF.

This chain connects TRBV7-6 to TRBJ2-7; perhaps TRBD2 as D (6 bases). In germline, CDR1 is SGHVS, CDR2 FNYEAQ. This CDR3 region has 14 residues. Deletions cut 1 base from V and 6 bases from J, with 13 bases between. CDR3 sequence: CASSLEARDSEQYF. The CDR3 coding sequence is TGTGCCAGCAGCTTAGAAGCCAGGGACTCCGAGCAGTACTTC.

This chain joins TRBV25-1 and TRBJ2-7, with 10 bases aligning to TRBD1. With 8 bases clipped from V and 4 bases from J, the junction kept 11 bases outside the gene matches. This CDR3 contains 15 residues. Per the germline V gene, CDR1 is MGHDK and CDR2 is SYGVNS. CDR3 DNA sequence: TGTGCCAGCCCCCCGACAGGGGGCGTTAGATACGAGCAGTACTTC. Translation gives CASPPTGGVRYEQYF.

The CDR3, as DNA: TGTGCCAGCAGCTTAATGCGCGGGGGGACAGATACGCAGTATTTT. Its protein product is CASSLMRGGTDTQYF. This chain joins TRBV7-3 and TRBJ2-3, with 8 bases identical to TRBD2. The CDR3 contains 15 residues. J was trimmed by 3 bases and V by 1 base; bases with no gene match: 3. From germline, CDR1 is SGHTA and CDR2 FQGTGA.

V usage is TRBV3-1 (or the pseudogene TRBV3-2) and J usage is TRBJ2-1, with 10 bases matching TRBD2. Germline trimming cut 3 bases from V and 7 bases from J; bases unmatched to any gene: 6. The CDR3 consists of 15 residues. Germline V lookup: CDR1 LGHDT, CDR2 YNNKEL (reference sequence). CDR3 in amino acids: CASSHSRTSGNEQFF. The CDR3, as DNA: TGTGCCAGCAGCCACTCCAGGACTAGCGGTAATGAGCAGTTCTTC.

V usage is TRBV28 and J usage is TRBJ2-3; a possible D gene is TRBD2 (6 bases). The CDR3 has 15 amino acids. V was pared by 5 bases and J by 5 bases, with 17 bases between. CDR1 is MDHEN and CDR2 is SYDVKM in the germline V gene. Here the CDR3 DNA reads TGTGCCAGCAGTGATGGACTGGGGGGAGAAGATACGCAGTATTTT. This encodes CASSDGLGGEDTQYF.

J is TRBJ1-1 and V is TRBV19, with 7 positions matching TRBD1. CDR1 LNHDA and CDR2 SQIVND come from the germline V gene (reference sequence). The CDR3 consists of 14 residues. V gave up 5 bases and J gave up 0 bases; unmatched junction bases: 3. CDR3 region: CASSGTVLNTEAFF. CDR3 sequence (DNA): TGTGCCAGTAGTGGGACAGTCTTGAACACTGAAGCTTTCTTT.

This rearrangement joins TRBV2 to TRBJ2-1; 7 bases are a match to TRBD1. This CDR3 is built from 13 residues. Trimming at V came to 8 bases and at J to 3 bases, leaving 4 bases not matched to a gene. Germline CDR1 SNHLY, CDR2 FYNNEI. CDR3 in DNA: TGTGCCAGCTGCTCAGGGGGCTACAATGAGCAGTTCTTC. It is translated as CASCSGGYNEQFF.

J is TRBJ2-1 and V is TRBV18; 7 nucleotides agree with TRBD1. Per the germline V gene, CDR1 is KGHSH and CDR2 is LQKENI. V lost 2 bases and J lost 8; bases outside the gene matches: 12. CDR3 length equals 16 residues. The CDR3 DNA reads as TGTGCCAGCTCACCAAAAACCGGGACAGTCCAAGATGAGCAGTTCTTC. Protein: CASSPKTGTVQDEQFF. The entire variable domain, with the rest obtained from reference TRBV18 and TRBJ2-1, is as follows: NAGVMQNPRHLVRRRGQEARLRCSPMKGHSHVYWYRQLPEEGLKFMVYLQKENIIDESGMPKERFSAEFPKEGPSILRIQQVVRGDSAAYFCASSPKTGTVQDEQFFGPGTRLTVL.

The chain has TRBV9 and TRBJ1-5; TRBD1 agrees at 7 bases. Losses at the gene ends were 3 bases for V and 4 bases for J; bases not matched to a gene: 4. Germline lookup yields CDR1 SGDLS and CDR2 YYNGEE. The CDR3 consists of 14 residues. The CDR3 loop is CASSAGTANQPQHF. The CDR3 nucleotides read TGTGCCAGCAGCGCCGGGACAGCGAATCAGCCCCAGCATTTT.

As regards this clone: Within the sample, other DNA sequences also encode this same CDR3. The rearrangement links TRBV3-1 (or the pseudogene TRBV3-2) to TRBJ1-3, with unresolved D. The germline CDR1 and CDR2 sequences are LGHDT and YNNKEL (reference sequence). Trimming left V 0 bases short and J 1 base short, with 7 bases between. This CDR3 is built from 15 residues. The CDR3 bases are TGTGCCAGCAGCCAAGATCGCGTTTCTGGAAACACCATATATTTT. Its protein product is CASSQDRVSGNTIYF.